This T cell receptor beta chain was documented in a study of T cells in Graves' hyperthyroidism and ophthalmopathy. This clonotype occurred many times. The CDR3 regions of TCR beta were amplified from RNA transcripts. The primer set for the first-round RT-PCR of the TCR CDR3 was HTBI. From the multiplex PCR reads, TCRdb called clonotypes with MiXCR, one entry per CDR3 protein. The data show 500,000 to 650,000 distinct CDR3 sequences, approximately 15% seen once. Trimming removed 2 bases from V and 1 base from J, with 12 bases in between. The V gene's germline CDR1 is GTSNPN and CDR2 SVGIG (reference sequence). The CDR3 contains 15 residues. Aged 18 to 65, the patients had hyperthyroidism that was newly diagnosed and had lasted under 2 months. The PBMCs had their origin in around 10 ml of fresh peripheral blood.

The chain is built from TRBV30 and TRBJ1-3, with D unclear. This TCR came from a woman aged 40 to 55 with Graves' hyperthyroidism. Input material: blood. The CDR3: CAWSPVSISGNTIYF. In DNA, the CDR3 is TGTGCCTGGAGTCCGGTGTCAATATCTGGAAACACCATATATTTT. The full variable domain, in which reference TRBV30 and TRBJ1-3 provide the parts outside the CDR3, is SQTIHQWPATLVQPVGSPLSLECTVEGTSNPNLYWYRQAAGRGLQLLFYSVGIGQISSEVPQNLSASRPQDRQFILSSKKLLLSDSGFYLCAWSPVSISGNTIYFGEGSWLTVV.